The 27 T cell receptor beta chains listed next were all sequenced from one sample in a study of blood T cell repertoires in COVID-19. Produced via immunoSEQ multiplex PCR; TCRdb's table is partial and in-frame only. The data show some 240,000 clones, with 75% to 85% seen just once and 5.2% held by the top ten. The sequenced sample was peripheral blood. These receptors were taken from a woman in her sixties or seventies with COVID-19, enrolled during active disease.

The chain employs TRBV6-5 and TRBJ2-1; 9 bases agree with TRBD2. Unmatched junction bases numbered 1, after V lost 2 bases and J lost 14 bases. Germline values: CDR1 MNHEY, CDR2 SVGAGI. The CDR3 spans 11 residues. The CDR3 reads CASSYGGREFF. CDR3 in DNA: TGTGCCAGCAGTTACGGCGGGAGGGAGTTCTTC.

The chain uses TRBV7-2 and TRBJ1-5, with unresolved D. The CDR3 has 15 amino acids. The V gene's germline CDR1 is SGHTA and CDR2 FQGNSA. Trimming removed 1 base from V and 1 base from J, with 8 bases in between. CDR3 in DNA: TGTGCCAGCAGCTTAGGGAGGACGAGCAATCAGCCCCAGCATTTT. Its protein is CASSLGRTSNQPQHF.

V gene TRBV6-5 combines with J gene TRBJ1-2; D perhaps matches TRBD1 (5 bases). Germline CDR1 is MNHEY and CDR2 is SVGAGI. Trimming cost V 4 bases and J 6 bases, with 15 bases left between them. The CDR3 length is 14 residues. CDR3 nucleotides: TGTGCCAGCAGTTCGGTGGCCAGGGCGAATGGCTACACCTTC. It specifies CASSSVARANGYTF.

V and J are TRBV29-1 and TRBJ1-1, with 7 bases aligning to TRBD1. The germline V gene encodes CDR1 SQVTM and CDR2 ANQGSEA. The CDR3 runs 15 residues. V trimming: 4 bases; J trimming: 0 bases; junction bases outside the gene matches: 8. CDR3 nucleotide sequence: TGCAGCGTTGTATCTTGGGGACAGATGAACACTGAAGCTTTCTTT. It is translated as CSVVSWGQMNTEAFF.

The J gene is TRBJ1-1, the V gene TRBV5-4, with TRBD1 matching over 10 bases. The CDR3 sequence is 17 residues long. Per germline, CDR1 SGHNT and CDR2 YYREEE (reference sequence). Trimming cost V 4 bases and J 0 bases; bases outside gene matches: 9. The CDR3 loop reads CASSPTGQGEMNTEAFF. CDR3 DNA sequence: TGTGCCAGCAGCCCCACCGGACAGGGGGAAATGAACACTGAAGCTTTCTTT.

This clone appeared a single time. The J gene is TRBJ1-1, the V gene TRBV10-1; TRBD1 matches 12 bases. CDR3 length equals 12 residues. V shed 4 bases, J shed 9 bases, and the junction held 0 bases outside the gene matches. Germline CDR1 and CDR2: WNHNN and SYGVQD (reference sequence). Written as DNA, the CDR3 is TGCGCCAGCAGTGGGGACAGGGGGCAAGCTTTCTTT. This gives the protein CASSGDRGQAFF.

The chain joins TRBV28 to TRBJ2-1, with 9 bases aligning to TRBD1. The CDR3 runs 14 residues. V dropped 9 bases and J dropped 5; count of bases not matched to a gene: 8. CDR1 is MDHEN and CDR2 is SYDVKM in the germline V gene. The CDR3 protein is CASEGQGSHNEQFF. CDR3 nucleotide sequence: TGTGCCAGTGAGGGACAGGGAAGCCACAATGAGCAGTTCTTC. Filled out from reference TRBV28 and TRBJ2-1, the complete variable domain reads DVKVTQSSRYLVKRTGEKVFLECVQDMDHENMFWYRQDPGLGLRLIYFSYDVKMKEKGDIPEGYSVSREKKERFSLILESASTNQTSMYLCASEGQGSHNEQFFGPGTRLTVL.

The V call is TRBV7-9, the J call TRBJ1-2; 8 bases line up with TRBD1. The length of the CDR3 is 16 residues. Germline V gives CDR1 SEHNR, CDR2 FQNEAQ (reference sequence). J was trimmed by 7 bases and V by 0 bases; bases with no gene match: 10. DNA of the CDR3: TGTGCCAGCAGCTTAGCACAAACAGGGGGGCGAGGTGGCTACACCTTC. Translated: CASSLAQTGGRGGYTF.

A single count supports this clone. The chain has TRBV15 and TRBJ1-2, with a possible D match to TRBD1 (5 bases). The CDR3 contains 14 residues. Germline V gives CDR1 LNHNV, CDR2 YYDKDF (reference sequence). V lost 0 bases and J lost 4, with 9 bases in between. The CDR3 nucleotides are TGTGCCACCAGCAGAGATTGGGGGGGCTATGGCTACACCTTC. Translating it yields CATSRDWGGYGYTF.

The chain employs TRBV7-2 and TRBJ1-3, with D perhaps TRBD1 (5 bases). Germline V gives CDR1 SGHTA, CDR2 FQGNSA. The CDR3 is 17 amino acids. V lost 1 base and J 0 bases, leaving 13 bases between the germline ends. The CDR3 is CASSLGIQEFSGNTIYF. In nucleotides, the CDR3 is TGTGCCAGCAGCTTAGGAATACAGGAATTCTCTGGAAACACCATATATTTT.

V gene TRBV7-2 combines with J gene TRBJ2-1; TRBD2 matches at 8 bases. The germline CDR1 and CDR2 sequences are SGHTA and FQGNSA. The junction had 7 bases not matched to a gene; V was cut back by 5 bases and J by 1 base. The CDR3 runs 16 residues. The CDR3 DNA sequence: TGTGCCAGCAGCCCAGAAGCGGGAGTATCCTACAATGAGCAGTTCTTC. This translates into CASSPEAGVSYNEQFF.

The V and J genes are TRBV7-9 and TRBJ2-7, with 7 bases that match TRBD1. CDR3 length: 14 residues. Germline assignment: CDR1 SEHNR and CDR2 FQNEAQ (reference sequence). V was pared by 4 bases and J by 0 bases, with 3 bases of the junction left unmatched. CDR3 in DNA: TGTGCCAGCAGCTCGGACAGGAGCTCCTACGAGCAGTACTTC. Protein product: CASSSDRSSYEQYF.

The chain recombines TRBV27 with TRBJ1-5; TRBD1 matches at 9 bases. Germline trimming cut 0 bases from V and 7 bases from J; bases unmatched to any gene: 7. CDR1 is MNHEY and CDR2 is SMNVEV in the germline V gene (reference sequence). The length of the CDR3 is 16 residues. The CDR3: CASSLSGDRALQPQHF. The CDR3 nucleotides read TGTGCCAGCAGTTTATCGGGGGACAGGGCACTACAGCCCCAGCATTTT.

The rearrangement links TRBV6-5 to TRBJ1-1; the D is unclear. Germline CDR1 and CDR2: MNHEY and SVGAGI. The CDR3 is made up of 13 amino acids. V dropped 2 bases and J dropped 11 bases, with 15 bases sitting between them. DNA of the CDR3: TGTGCCAGCAGTTACCAAGGCCAGACGGGTGCTTTCTTT. This codes for CASSYQGQTGAFF.

The chain joins TRBV28 to TRBJ1-1; D remains ambiguous. This CDR3 is 15 amino acids long. Germline V gene data show CDR1 as MDHEN and CDR2 as SYDVKM. Trimming stripped 4 bases from V and 1 base from J, with 13 bases between. The CDR3: CASSSTPRGNTEAFF. CDR3 bases: TGTGCCAGCAGTTCAACGCCCCGGGGGAACACTGAAGCTTTCTTT.

The chain combines TRBV28 with TRBJ2-1, with 11 bases fitting TRBD2. The CDR3 covers 16 residues. The J segment lost 6 bases and the V segment lost 5 bases, leaving 9 bases of the junction unmatched. Per germline, CDR1 MDHEN and CDR2 SYDVKM. The CDR3 nucleotides are TGTGCCAGCAGTCCGATAGCGGGAGGGCCAGGCAATGAGCAGTTCTTC. It yields the protein CASSPIAGGPGNEQFF.

This chain links TRBV5-1 with TRBJ1-1; D uncertain. From germline, CDR1 is SGHRS and CDR2 YFSETQ. This CDR3 comprises 13 residues. Trimming stripped 6 bases from V and 1 base from J, with 10 bases between. CDR3 DNA: TGCGCCAGCAATCCTAATCCGAACACTGAAGCTTTCTTT. It codes for CASNPNPNTEAFF.

This clone was observed a few times. The chain links TRBV7-9 to TRBJ2-7, with a tentative D call TRBD2 (6 bases). Germline CDR1 is SEHNR and CDR2 is FQNEAQ (reference sequence). Trimming pared 5 bases from V and 6 bases from J, leaving 14 bases between. The CDR3 sequence is 13 residues long. CDR3 bases: TGTGCCAGCAGCGCCCGACTAGGCGGCGAGCAGTACTTC. Its protein product is CASSARLGGEQYF.

This chain links TRBV19 with TRBJ1-1; D possibly corresponds to TRBD1 (6 bases). V was pared by 8 bases and J by 4 bases, with 23 bases between. The CDR3 spans 16 residues. Germline V CDR1 and CDR2: LNHDA, SQIVND (reference sequence). The CDR3 reads CASSLFGRTERTEAFF. The CDR3 DNA follows: TGTGCCAGTTCTCTCTTTGGTCGGACAGAACGCACTGAAGCTTTCTTT. The full variable domain, its missing parts supplied by reference TRBV19 and TRBJ1-1, is DGGITQSPKYLFRKEGQNVTLSCEQNLNHDAMYWYRQDPGQGLRLIYYSQIVNDFQKGDIAEGYSVSREKKESFPLTVTSAQKNPTAFYLCASSLFGRTERTEAFFGQGTRLTVV.

The sample holds one count of this clone. The rearrangement links TRBV5-6 to TRBJ2-5, with 7 bases matching TRBD1. Germline CDR1 SGHDT, CDR2 YYEEEE. After removal of 4 bases from V and 4 bases from J, the junction contained 10 bases not matched to a gene. This CDR3 contains 15 residues. The chain's CDR3 is CASSPVGGIRETQYF. CDR3 nucleotides: TGTGCCAGCAGCCCGGTAGGGGGCATACGAGAGACCCAGTACTTC.

The chain is built from TRBV5-5 and TRBJ2-5; 8 nucleotides match TRBD2. This CDR3 has 16 amino acids. Looked up from germline, CDR1 is SGHKS and CDR2 is YYEKEE (reference sequence). V shed 4 bases and J 2 bases; nucleotides not matched to a gene: 10. As DNA, the CDR3 is TGTGCCAGCAGCCCCCCTAGTAGCGGGAATCAAGAGACCCAGTACTTC. It is translated as CASSPPSSGNQETQYF.

The chain has TRBV7-7 and TRBJ2-7; a weak D match, TRBD2 (6 bases). CDR3 length: 13 residues. The V gene's germline CDR1 is SSHAT and CDR2 FNYEAQ (reference sequence). V was shortened by 1 base and J by 7 bases, with 11 bases between the two germline ends. CDR3: CASSLDLAREQYF. In DNA, the CDR3 is TGTGCCAGCAGCTTAGATCTAGCGAGGGAGCAGTACTTC. Using reference TRBV7-7 and TRBJ2-7 for the parts outside the CDR3, the full variable domain is GAGVSQSPRYKVTKRGQDVTLRCDPISSHATLYWYQQALGQGPEFLTYFNYEAQPDKSGLPSDRFSAERPEGSISTLTIQRTEQRDSAMYRCASSLDLAREQYFGPGTRLTVT.

In its sample, this clone was seen once. This sequence joins TRBV19 and TRBJ1-1; D may be TRBD1 (6 bases). This CDR3 region has 13 residues. The V gene's germline CDR1 is LNHDA and CDR2 SQIVND (reference sequence). The germline V and J ends were trimmed by 5 bases and 3 bases, with 10 bases remaining between them. CDR3 sequence: CASSSSGDTEAFF. The DNA for the CDR3 is TGTGCCAGTAGTTCATCAGGGGACACTGAAGCTTTCTTT.

The gene calls are TRBV24-1 and TRBJ2-5; a weak D match, TRBD1 (6 bases). Trimming took 3 bases from V and 2 from J, leaving 6 bases between them. CDR1 and CDR2 (germline): KGHDR, SFDVKD. The CDR3 spans 13 residues. The CDR3 coding sequence is TGTGCCACCAGTGATGACAGGCAAGAGACCCAGTACTTC. Its translation is CATSDDRQETQYF.

The CDR3, as DNA: TGTGCCAGCAGTGGGACAGTACTTAATGAAAAACTGTTTTTT. As protein: CASSGTVLNEKLFF. The V call is TRBV2, the J call TRBJ1-4; a possible D gene is TRBD1 (6 bases). The CDR3 loop spans 14 amino acids. V was cut by 4 bases and J by 4 bases, with 10 bases left in between. CDR1 and CDR2 from the germline V gene are SNHLY and FYNNEI. The full variable domain, with the rest looked up from reference TRBV2 and TRBJ1-4, is EPEVTQTPSHQVTQMGQEVILRCVPISNHLYFYWYRQILGQKVEFLVSFYNNEISEKSEIFDDQFSVERPDGSNFTLKIRSTKLEDSAMYFCASSGTVLNEKLFFGSGTQLSVL.

V is TRBV7-3 and J is TRBJ2-3; tentative D call: TRBD1 (6 bases). The V end lost 3 bases, the J end lost 5 bases, and 18 bases lay between the germline ends. This CDR3 is built from 16 residues. Germline CDR1 reads SGHTA; CDR2 reads FQGTGA. The CDR3 DNA is TGTGCCAGCAGCTTCTCTCCCCCAGGGACAAAAGATACGCAGTATTTT. Translating it yields CASSFSPPGTKDTQYF.

This clone was detected only a few times. The chain uses TRBV9 and TRBJ2-6; possibly TRBD1 for D (6 bases). The V end was cut by 2 bases, the J end by 0 bases, with 27 bases between. This CDR3 contains 22 residues. Germline lookup yields CDR1 SGDLS and CDR2 YYNGEE. The CDR3 spells CASSVGDTKPPHRSSGANVLTF. CDR3 coding DNA: TGTGCCAGCAGCGTGGGGGACACAAAACCACCTCACCGCAGCTCTGGGGCCAACGTCCTGACTTTC.